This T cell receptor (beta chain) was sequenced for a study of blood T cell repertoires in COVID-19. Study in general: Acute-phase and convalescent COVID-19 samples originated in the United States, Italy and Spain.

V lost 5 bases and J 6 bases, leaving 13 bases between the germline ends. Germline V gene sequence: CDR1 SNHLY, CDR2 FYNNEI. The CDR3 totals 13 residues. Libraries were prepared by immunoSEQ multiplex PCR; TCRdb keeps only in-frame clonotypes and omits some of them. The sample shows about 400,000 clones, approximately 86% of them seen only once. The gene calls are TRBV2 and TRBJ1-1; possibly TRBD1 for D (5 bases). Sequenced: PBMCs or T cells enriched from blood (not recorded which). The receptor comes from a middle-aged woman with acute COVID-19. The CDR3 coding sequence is TGTGCCAGCAGTCGACAGAGTCAAGCTGAAGCTTTCTTT. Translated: CASSRQSQAEAFF.